These 3 T cell receptor beta chains came from one sample sequenced in a study of regulatory T cells in long-lasting Graves disease. The time point denotes: newly diagnosed GD, antithyroid drugs for less than 3 months. Extracted PBMC RNA gave rise to the TCR library. Building the TCR beta libraries relied on iRepertoire HTBI primers, and CDR3 regions underwent Arm-PCR. TCRdb reprocessed the multiplex PCR reads via MiXCR and lists one record per CDR3 protein. Of roughly 360,000 distinct CDR3 sequences listed, 12% are singletons. These data were likewise used in another study, on T cells in Graves' hyperthyroidism and ophthalmopathy.

The material was peripheral blood mononuclear cells (PBMCs), obtained at new diagnosis, from a patient treated with antithyroid drugs. The receptor source for this set is a woman under 30 with Graves disease.

This clonotype was seen at least ten times. The chain is built from TRBV7-2 and TRBJ2-2; 8 nucleotides align to TRBD1. V lost 2 bases, J lost 8 bases, and 7 bases stayed unmatched. The germline CDR1 and CDR2 sequences are SGHTA and FQGNSA. The CDR3 runs 15 residues. CDR3 residues: CASSLLGTGVGELFF. The CDR3 coding sequence is TGTGCCAGCAGCTTATTGGGGACAGGAGTGGGGGAGCTGTTTTTT.

This chain links TRBV3-2 with TRBJ2-2; TRBD2 is the table's D call and was not checked against the DNA. TRBV3-2 is a documented pseudogene. The CDR3 consists of 20 residues. CDR3 loop: CASSQVFGLAGPSCTGELFF. The CDR3 DNA follows: TGTGCCAGCAGCCAAGTATTTGGACTAGCGGGTCCCTCCTGCACCGGGGAGCTGTTTTTT.

This clonotype was observed many times. The V call is TRBV28, the J call TRBJ1-1, with D hard to call. CDR1 and CDR2 (germline): MDHEN, SYDVKM. The CDR3 has 15 residues. V was pared by 8 bases and J by 0 bases, with 16 bases between. The DNA for the CDR3 is TGTGCCAGCTTAGATAGCGGGTCGATGAACACTGAAGCTTTCTTT. Its protein is CASLDSGSMNTEAFF.